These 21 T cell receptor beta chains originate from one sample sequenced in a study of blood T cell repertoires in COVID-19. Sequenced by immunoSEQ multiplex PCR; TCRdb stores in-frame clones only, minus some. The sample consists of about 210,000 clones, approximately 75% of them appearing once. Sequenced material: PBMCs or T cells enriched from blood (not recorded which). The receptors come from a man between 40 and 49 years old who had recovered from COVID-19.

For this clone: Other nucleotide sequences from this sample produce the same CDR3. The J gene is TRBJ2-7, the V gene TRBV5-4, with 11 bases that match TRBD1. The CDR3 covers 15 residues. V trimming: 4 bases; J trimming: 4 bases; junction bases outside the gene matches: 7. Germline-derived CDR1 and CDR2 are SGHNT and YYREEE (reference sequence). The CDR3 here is CASSLDRGRGYEQYF. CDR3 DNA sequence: TGTGCCAGCAGCCTGGACAGGGGGCGCGGGTACGAGCAGTACTTC.

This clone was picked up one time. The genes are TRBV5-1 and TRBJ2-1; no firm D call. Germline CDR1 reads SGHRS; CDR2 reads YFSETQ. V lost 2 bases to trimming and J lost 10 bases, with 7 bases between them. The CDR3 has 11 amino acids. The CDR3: CASSFAREQFF. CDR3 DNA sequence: TGCGCCAGCAGCTTCGCCAGAGAGCAGTTCTTC.

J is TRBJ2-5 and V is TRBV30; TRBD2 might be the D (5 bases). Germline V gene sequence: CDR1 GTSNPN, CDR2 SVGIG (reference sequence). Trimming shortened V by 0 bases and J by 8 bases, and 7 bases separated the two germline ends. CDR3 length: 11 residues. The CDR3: CAWSVTGTQYF. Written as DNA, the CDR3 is TGTGCCTGGAGTGTAACGGGAACCCAGTACTTC.

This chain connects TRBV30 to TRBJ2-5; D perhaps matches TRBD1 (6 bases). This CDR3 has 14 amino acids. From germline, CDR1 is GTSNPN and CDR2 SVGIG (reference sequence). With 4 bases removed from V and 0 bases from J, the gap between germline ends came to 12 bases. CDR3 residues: CAWMKRGYQETQYF. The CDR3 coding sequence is TGTGCCTGGATGAAAAGGGGGTACCAAGAGACCCAGTACTTC.

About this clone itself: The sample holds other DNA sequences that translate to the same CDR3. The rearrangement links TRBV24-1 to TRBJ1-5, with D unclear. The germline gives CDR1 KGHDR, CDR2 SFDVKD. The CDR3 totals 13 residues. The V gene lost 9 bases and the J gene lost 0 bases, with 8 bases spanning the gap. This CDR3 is CATGQASNQPQHF. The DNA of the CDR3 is TGTGCCACCGGGCAGGCTAGCAATCAGCCCCAGCATTTT.

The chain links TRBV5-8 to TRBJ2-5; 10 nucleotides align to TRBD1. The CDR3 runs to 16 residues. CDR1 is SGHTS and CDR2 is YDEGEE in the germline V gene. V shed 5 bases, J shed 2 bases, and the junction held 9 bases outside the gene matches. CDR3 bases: TGTGCCAGCAGAGAAGGGACAGGGGCACCTCAAGAGACCCAGTACTTC. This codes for CASREGTGAPQETQYF.

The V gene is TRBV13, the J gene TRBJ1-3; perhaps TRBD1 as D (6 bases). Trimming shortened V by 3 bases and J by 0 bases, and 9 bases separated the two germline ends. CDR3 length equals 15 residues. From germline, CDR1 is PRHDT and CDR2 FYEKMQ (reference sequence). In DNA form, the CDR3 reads TGTGCCAGCAGCTTCCGGACAGTCTCTGGAAACACCATATATTTT. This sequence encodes CASSFRTVSGNTIYF.

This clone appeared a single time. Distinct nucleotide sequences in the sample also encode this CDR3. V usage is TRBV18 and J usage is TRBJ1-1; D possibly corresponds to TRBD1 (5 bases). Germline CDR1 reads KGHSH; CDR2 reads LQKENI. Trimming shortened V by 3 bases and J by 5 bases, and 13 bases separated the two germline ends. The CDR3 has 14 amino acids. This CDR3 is CASSPGGGNTEAFF. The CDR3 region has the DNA TGTGCCAGCTCACCCGGGGGGGGGAATACTGAAGCTTTCTTT.

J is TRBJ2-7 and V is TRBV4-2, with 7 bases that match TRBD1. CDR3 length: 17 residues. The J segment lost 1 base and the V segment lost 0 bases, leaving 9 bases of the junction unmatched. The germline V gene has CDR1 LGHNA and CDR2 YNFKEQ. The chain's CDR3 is CASSQDPPGGPSYEQYF. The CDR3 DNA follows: TGTGCCAGCAGCCAAGATCCCCCAGGGGGACCTTCCTACGAGCAGTACTTC.

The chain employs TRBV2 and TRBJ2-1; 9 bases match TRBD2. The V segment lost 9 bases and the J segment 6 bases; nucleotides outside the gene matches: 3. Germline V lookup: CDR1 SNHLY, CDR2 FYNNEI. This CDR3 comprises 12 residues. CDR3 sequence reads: CASLAGANEQFF. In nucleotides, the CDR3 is TGTGCCAGTTTAGCGGGAGCCAATGAGCAGTTCTTC.

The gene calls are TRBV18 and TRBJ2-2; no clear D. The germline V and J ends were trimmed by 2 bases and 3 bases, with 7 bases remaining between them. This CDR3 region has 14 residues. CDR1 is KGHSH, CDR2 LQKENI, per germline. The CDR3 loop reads CASSPNVYTGELFF. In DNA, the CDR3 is TGTGCCAGCTCACCAAATGTATACACCGGGGAGCTGTTTTTT.

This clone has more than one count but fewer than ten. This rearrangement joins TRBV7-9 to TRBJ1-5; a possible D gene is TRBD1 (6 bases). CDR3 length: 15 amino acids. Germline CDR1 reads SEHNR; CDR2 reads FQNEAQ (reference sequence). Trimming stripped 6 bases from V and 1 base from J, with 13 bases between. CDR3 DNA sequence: TGTGCCAGCAGTTACCAAGGGGGAAGCAATCAGCCCCAGCATTTT. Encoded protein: CASSYQGGSNQPQHF.

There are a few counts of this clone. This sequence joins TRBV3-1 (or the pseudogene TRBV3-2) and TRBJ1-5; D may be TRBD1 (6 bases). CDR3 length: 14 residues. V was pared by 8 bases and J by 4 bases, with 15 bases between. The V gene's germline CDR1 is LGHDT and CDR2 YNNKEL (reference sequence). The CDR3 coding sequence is TGTGCCAGCGCTACAGGGTCAGGGAATCAGCCCCAGCATTTT. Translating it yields CASATGSGNQPQHF.

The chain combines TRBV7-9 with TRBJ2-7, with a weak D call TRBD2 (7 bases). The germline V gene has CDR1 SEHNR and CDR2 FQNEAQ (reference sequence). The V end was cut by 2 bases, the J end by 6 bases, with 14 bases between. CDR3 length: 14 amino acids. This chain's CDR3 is CASSLPGRGGEQYF. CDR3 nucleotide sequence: TGTGCCAGCAGCTTACCAGGGAGGGGGGGCGAGCAGTACTTC.

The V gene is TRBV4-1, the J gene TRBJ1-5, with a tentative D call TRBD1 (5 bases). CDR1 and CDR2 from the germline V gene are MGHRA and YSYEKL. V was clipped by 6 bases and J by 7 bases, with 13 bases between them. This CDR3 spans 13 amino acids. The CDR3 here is CASSPGQRQPQHF. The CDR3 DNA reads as TGCGCCAGCAGTCCCGGACAAAGACAGCCCCAGCATTTT.

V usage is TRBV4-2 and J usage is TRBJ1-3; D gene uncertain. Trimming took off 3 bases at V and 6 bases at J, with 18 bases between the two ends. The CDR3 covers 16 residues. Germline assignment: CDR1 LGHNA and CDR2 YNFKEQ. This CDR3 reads CASSHVLASTQNTIYF. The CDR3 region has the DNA TGTGCCAGCAGCCACGTCCTAGCGTCGACCCAAAACACCATATATTTT.

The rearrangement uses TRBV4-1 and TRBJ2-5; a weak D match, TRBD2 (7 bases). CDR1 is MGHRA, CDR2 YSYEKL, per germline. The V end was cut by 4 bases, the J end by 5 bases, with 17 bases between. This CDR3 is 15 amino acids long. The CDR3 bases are TGCGCCAGCAGCCCTTCATCGCGGGGGCGGGAGACCCAGTACTTC. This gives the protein CASSPSSRGRETQYF.

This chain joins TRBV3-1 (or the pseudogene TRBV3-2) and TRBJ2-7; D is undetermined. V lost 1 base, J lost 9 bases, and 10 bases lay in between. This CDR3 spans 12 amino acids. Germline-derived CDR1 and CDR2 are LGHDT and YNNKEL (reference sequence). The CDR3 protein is CASSQGSQMQYF. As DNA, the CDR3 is TGTGCCAGCAGCCAAGGTAGCCAGATGCAGTACTTC.

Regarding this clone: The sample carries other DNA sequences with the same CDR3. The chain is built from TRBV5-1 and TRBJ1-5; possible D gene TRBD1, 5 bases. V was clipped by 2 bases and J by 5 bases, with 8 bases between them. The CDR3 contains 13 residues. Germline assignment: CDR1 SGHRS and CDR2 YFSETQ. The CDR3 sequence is CASSLGGDQPQHF. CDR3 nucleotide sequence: TGCGCCAGCAGCTTAGGAGGGGATCAGCCCCAGCATTTT. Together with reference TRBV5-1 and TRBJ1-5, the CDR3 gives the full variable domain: KAGVTQTPRYLIKTRGQQVTLSCSPISGHRSVSWYQQTPGQGLQFLFEYFSETQRNKGNFPGRFSGRQFSNSRSEMNVSTLELGDSALYLCASSLGGDQPQHFGDGTRLSIL.

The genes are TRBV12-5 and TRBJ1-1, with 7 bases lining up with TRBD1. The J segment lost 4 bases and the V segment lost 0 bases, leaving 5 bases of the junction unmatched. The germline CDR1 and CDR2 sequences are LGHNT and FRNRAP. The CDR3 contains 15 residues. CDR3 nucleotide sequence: TGTGCTAGTGGTTTGGTTATACAGGGGACCACTGAAGCTTTCTTT. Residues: CASGLVIQGTTEAFF.

The CDR3 region is CATSDRLAGGKDTQYF. DNA of the CDR3: TGTGCCACCAGTGATCGACTAGCGGGAGGAAAGGATACGCAGTATTTT. This chain connects TRBV24-1 to TRBJ2-3; the match to TRBD2 covers 13 bases. The length of the CDR3 is 16 residues. Germline assignment: CDR1 KGHDR and CDR2 SFDVKD. The V segment lost 3 bases and the J segment 6 bases; nucleotides outside the gene matches: 5.